This TCR beta chain was identified during a study of CD8 T cells in ankylosing spondylitis. Study-wide findings and caveats: Enrichment of disease-linked clones was reportedly significant in matched ankylosing spondylitis synovial fluid. Peripheral blood samples showed relatively rare disease-linked clones, and these clones were CD8+. A TCR beta motif made of several highly homologous variants seemed typical of ankylosing spondylitis blood.

Quantitative barcoded 5'-RACE was used to prepare TCR beta libraries. TCRdb re-derived calls from the 5' RACE reads in MiXCR, one entry per CDR3 protein. The table lists 200,000 to 250,000 distinct CDR3 sequences, roughly 6.6% of them singletons. Regarding this clonotype: Its antigen is undetermined.

V was trimmed by 0 bases and J by 11 bases, leaving 11 bases between them. CDR3 length: 12 residues. The germline CDR1 and CDR2 sequences are SGDLS and YYNGEE. The V and J genes are TRBV9 and TRBJ1-1; tentative D call: TRBD1 (5 bases). The sample comprised blood, either unsorted or a sorted T cell fraction (not recorded which). The TCR originated in a male donor with ankylosing spondylitis. CDR3 residues: CASSVVGEGAFF. DNA for the CDR3: TGTGCCAGCAGCGTAGTTGGGGAGGGGGCTTTCTTT.